The rows below give T cell receptor beta chains drawn from one sample of a study of CD8+ T cells in alopecia areata. Clones were sequenced by immunoSEQ multiplex PCR, and TCRdb holds only the in-frame ones, with some missing. Here the sample spans about 270,000 clones, roughly 60% being singletons. The sample here was CD4+ T cells sorted from blood, taken around week 54, from a patient treated with tofacitinib. Receptors were obtained from a human donor with alopecia areata. Both conserved end residues are part of each CDR3. The D gene is left open where the match is weak. Clone size is shown for a subset of rows, as once, few, many or a class of expanded clone.

D: NA; size: NA; V: TRBV5-1; J: TRBJ2-7; CDR3: CASSLFGEPSYEQYF; DNA: TGCGCCAGCAGCTTGTTCGGGGAACCCTCCTACGAGCAGTACTTC
D: TRBD1; size: NA; V: TRBV7-3; J: TRBJ2-2; CDR3: CASSPTGVLTGELFF; DNA: TGTGCCAGCAGCCCGACAGGGGTACTGACCGGGGAGCTGTTTTTT
D: TRBD2; size: NA; V: TRBV6-5; J: TRBJ2-1; CDR3: CAAGIAGVNEQFF; DNA: TGTGCCGCCGGCATAGCGGGGGTCAATGAGCAGTTCTTC
D: NA; size: NA; V: TRBV7-2; J: TRBJ2-3; CDR3: CASSFLGTDTQYF; DNA: TGTGCCAGCAGCTTTCTCGGCACAGATACGCAGTATTTT
D: NA; size: NA; V: TRBV29-1; J: TRBJ1-1; CDR3: CSVRGTVNTEAFF; DNA: TGCAGCGTGCGGGGGACGGTGAACACTGAAGCTTTCTTT
D: NA; size: NA; V: TRBV14; J: TRBJ1-2; CDR3: CASSQRGRAYGYTF; DNA: TGTGCCAGCAGCCAAAGGGGACGGGCCTATGGCTACACCTTC
D: NA; size: few; V: TRBV7-2; J: TRBJ1-5; CDR3: CASSLGYRDQPQHF; DNA: TGTGCCAGCAGCTTAGGGTACAGGGATCAGCCCCAGCATTTT
D: NA; size: NA; V: TRBV18; J: TRBJ2-2; CDR3: CASSPRQANTGELFF; DNA: TGTGCCAGCTCACCCAGACAAGCGAACACCGGGGAGCTGTTTTTT
D: TRBD2; size: NA; V: TRBV4-3; J: TRBJ2-5; CDR3: CASSQDPAGGRETQYF; DNA: TGCGCCAGCAGCCAAGATCCAGCGGGGGGACGGGAGACCCAGTACTTC
D: TRBD1; size: few; V: TRBV25-1; J: TRBJ1-1; CDR3: CASSDLQGTEAFF; DNA: TGTGCCAGCAGTGACCTACAGGGGACTGAAGCTTTCTTT
D: TRBD2; size: few; V: TRBV5-1; J: TRBJ2-7; CDR3: CASSLTSGVRYEQYF; DNA: TGCGCCAGCAGCTTAACTAGCGGGGTAAGGTACGAGCAGTACTTC
D: NA; size: many; V: TRBV4-1; J: TRBJ2-1; CDR3: CASSKRELASSNEQFF; DNA: TGCGCCAGCAGCAAAAGAGAGCTAGCTTCGTCCAATGAGCAGTTCTTC
D: NA; size: NA; V: TRBV14; J: TRBJ1-3; CDR3: CASSPLGLGNTIYF; DNA: TGTGCCAGCAGTCCCTTGGGACTTGGAAACACCATATATTTT
D: TRBD1; size: NA; V: TRBV29-1; J: TRBJ2-1; CDR3: CSVEEGTGGFYNEQFF; DNA: TGCAGCGTTGAAGAAGGGACAGGGGGCTTTTACAATGAGCAGTTCTTC
D: TRBD1; size: NA; V: TRBV5-6; J: TRBJ1-4; CDR3: CASSLGQGEEKLFF; DNA: TGTGCCAGCAGCCTTGGACAGGGGGAAGAAAAACTGTTTTTT
D: TRBD1; size: NA; V: TRBV25-1; J: TRBJ2-3; CDR3: CASSGDRGGADTQYF; DNA: TGTGCCAGCAGTGGTGACAGGGGTGGTGCAGATACGCAGTATTTT
D: TRBD2; size: NA; V: TRBV27; J: TRBJ2-1; CDR3: CASRAGGRYNEQFF; DNA: TGTGCCAGCAGGGCGGGGGGGCGATACAATGAGCAGTTCTTC
D: NA; size: NA; V: TRBV5-1; J: TRBJ1-2; CDR3: CASSLSGYGYTF; DNA: TGCGCCAGCAGCTTGTCGGGTTATGGCTACACCTTC
D: TRBD1; size: NA; V: TRBV7-9; J: TRBJ1-5; CDR3: CASSPQGNSNQPQHF; DNA: TGTGCCAGCAGCCCACAGGGGAATAGCAATCAGCCCCAGCATTTT
D: TRBD1; size: few; V: TRBV29-1; J: TRBJ2-7; CDR3: CSVKEGQGMREQYF; DNA: TGCAGCGTTAAAGAGGGACAGGGGATGAGGGAGCAGTACTTC
D: TRBD1; size: NA; V: TRBV29-1; J: TRBJ2-5; CDR3: CSARTGQETQYF; DNA: TGCAGCGCTAGGACAGGGCAAGAGACCCAGTACTTC
D: NA; size: NA; V: TRBV9; J: TRBJ2-5; CDR3: CASSPKARREETQYF; DNA: TGTGCCAGCAGCCCTAAAGCAAGGCGAGAAGAGACCCAGTACTTC
D: NA; size: few; V: TRBV7-8; J: TRBJ2-1; CDR3: CASSSTGHYEQFF; DNA: TGTGCCAGCAGCTCTACCGGACATTATGAGCAGTTCTTC
D: NA; size: NA; V: TRBV7-8; J: TRBJ2-1; CDR3: CASSFLNEQFF; DNA: TGTGCCAGCAGCTTCCTCAATGAGCAGTTCTTC
D: NA; size: NA; V: TRBV30; J: TRBJ2-3; CDR3: CASWRRGGADTQYF; DNA: TGTGCCTCTTGGCGGCGGGGTGGCGCAGATACGCAGTATTTT
D: NA; size: once; V: TRBV29-1; J: TRBJ1-4; CDR3: CSADGGTNEKLFF; DNA: TGCAGCGCCGACGGGGGAACTAATGAAAAACTGTTTTTT
D: NA; size: NA; V: TRBV30; J: TRBJ1-2; CDR3: CAWRVDWQANYGYTF; DNA: TGTGCCTGGAGGGTTGACTGGCAAGCTAACTATGGCTACACCTTC
D: TRBD2; size: NA; V: TRBV29-1; J: TRBJ2-2; CDR3: CSVQSGGNTGELFF; DNA: TGCAGCGTACAGAGCGGGGGGAACACCGGGGAGCTGTTTTTT
D: NA; size: NA; V: TRBV9; J: TRBJ2-2; CDR3: CASSVVGTGELFF; DNA: TGTGCCAGCAGCGTAGTCGGGACCGGGGAGCTGTTTTTT
D: TRBD1; size: NA; V: TRBV7-8; J: TRBJ2-2; CDR3: CASSSGTGVAGELFF; DNA: TGTGCCAGCAGCTCGGGGACAGGGGTTGCCGGGGAGCTGTTTTTT
D: NA; size: few; V: TRBV2; J: TRBJ1-1; CDR3: CASSSYGRLGF; DNA: TGTGCCAGCAGTTCCTACGGACGCCTTGGCTTT
D: NA; size: few; V: TRBV30; J: TRBJ2-3; CDR3: CAWSSTDTQYF; DNA: TGTGCCTGGAGCTCCACAGATACGCAGTATTTT
D: NA; size: NA; V: TRBV4-1; J: TRBJ2-1; CDR3: CASSQATVGSSYNEQFF; DNA: TGCGCCAGCAGCCAAGCCACCGTCGGGAGCTCCTACAATGAGCAGTTCTTC
D: NA; size: few; V: TRBV7-9; J: TRBJ1-5; CDR3: CASSQDSSWQPQHF; DNA: TGTGCCAGCAGCCAGGACAGTAGTTGGCAGCCCCAGCATTTT
D: NA; size: NA; V: TRBV29-1; J: TRBJ2-7; CDR3: CSVLGDGGLSYEQYF; DNA: TGCAGCGTTTTGGGCGATGGGGGTCTATCCTACGAGCAGTACTTC
D: NA; size: NA; V: TRBV5-4; J: TRBJ2-2; CDR3: CASSLTNTGELFF; DNA: TGTGCCAGCAGCTTAACGAACACCGGGGAGCTGTTTTTT
D: NA; size: NA; V: TRBV15; J: TRBJ2-1; CDR3: CATSPRTDEQFF; DNA: TGTGCCACCAGCCCTAGAACCGATGAGCAGTTCTTC
D: TRBD2; size: NA; V: TRBV30; J: TRBJ2-3; CDR3: CAWQRGYTDTQYF; DNA: TGTGCCTGGCAGCGGGGTTACACAGATACGCAGTATTTT
D: TRBD1; size: NA; V: TRBV4-1; J: TRBJ2-4; CDR3: CASRAPGQGGKNIQYF; DNA: TGCGCCAGCAGGGCGCCGGGACAGGGTGGCAAAAACATTCAGTACTTC
D: NA; size: few; V: TRBV18; J: TRBJ2-4; CDR3: CASSPPGGGANIQYF; DNA: TGTGCCAGCTCACCACCAGGAGGGGGCGCAAACATTCAGTACTTC